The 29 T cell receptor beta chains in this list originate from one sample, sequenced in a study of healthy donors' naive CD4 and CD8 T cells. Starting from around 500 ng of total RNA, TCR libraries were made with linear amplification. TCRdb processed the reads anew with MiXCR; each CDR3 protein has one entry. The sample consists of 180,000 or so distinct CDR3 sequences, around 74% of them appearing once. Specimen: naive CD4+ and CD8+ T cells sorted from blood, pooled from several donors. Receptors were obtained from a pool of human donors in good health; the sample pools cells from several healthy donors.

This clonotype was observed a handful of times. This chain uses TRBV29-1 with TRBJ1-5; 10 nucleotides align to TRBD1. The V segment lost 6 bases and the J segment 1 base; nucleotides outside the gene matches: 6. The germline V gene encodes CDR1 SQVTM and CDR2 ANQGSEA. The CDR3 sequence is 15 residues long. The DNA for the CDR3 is TGCAGCGTAGCCGGGACAGGGGACAGCAATCAGCCCCAGCATTTT. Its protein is CSVAGTGDSNQPQHF.

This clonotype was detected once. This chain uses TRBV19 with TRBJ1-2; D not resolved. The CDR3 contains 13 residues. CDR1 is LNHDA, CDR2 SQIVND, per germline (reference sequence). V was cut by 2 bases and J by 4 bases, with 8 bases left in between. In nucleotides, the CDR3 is TGTGCCAGTAGTATACTGGCGAGCTATGGCTACACCTTC. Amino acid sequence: CASSILASYGYTF.

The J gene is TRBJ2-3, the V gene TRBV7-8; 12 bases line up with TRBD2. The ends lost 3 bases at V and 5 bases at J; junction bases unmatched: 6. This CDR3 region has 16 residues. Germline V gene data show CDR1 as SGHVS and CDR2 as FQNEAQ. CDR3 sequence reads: CASSFKLAGGLDTQYF. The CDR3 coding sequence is TGTGCCAGCAGCTTCAAGCTAGCGGGGGGGCTAGATACGCAGTATTTT.

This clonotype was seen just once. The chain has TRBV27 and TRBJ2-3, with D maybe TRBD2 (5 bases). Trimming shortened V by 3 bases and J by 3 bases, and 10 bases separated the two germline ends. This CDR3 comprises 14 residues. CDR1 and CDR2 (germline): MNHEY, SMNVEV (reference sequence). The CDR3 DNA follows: TGTGCCAGCAGTTTTATGGGAGTGACAGATACGCAGTATTTT. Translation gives CASSFMGVTDTQYF.

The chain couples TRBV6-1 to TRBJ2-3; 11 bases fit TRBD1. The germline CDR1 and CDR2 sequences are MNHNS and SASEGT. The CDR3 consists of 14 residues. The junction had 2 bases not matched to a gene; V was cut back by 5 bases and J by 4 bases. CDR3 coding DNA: TGTGCCAGCAGTCAGGGACAGGGGGCAGATACGCAGTATTTT. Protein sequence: CASSQGQGADTQYF.

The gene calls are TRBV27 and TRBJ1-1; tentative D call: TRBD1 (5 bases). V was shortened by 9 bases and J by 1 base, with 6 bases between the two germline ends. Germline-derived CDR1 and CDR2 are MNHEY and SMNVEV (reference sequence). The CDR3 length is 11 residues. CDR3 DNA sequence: TGTGCCAGTAGGGGGAACACTGAAGCTTTCTTT. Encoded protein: CASRGNTEAFF.

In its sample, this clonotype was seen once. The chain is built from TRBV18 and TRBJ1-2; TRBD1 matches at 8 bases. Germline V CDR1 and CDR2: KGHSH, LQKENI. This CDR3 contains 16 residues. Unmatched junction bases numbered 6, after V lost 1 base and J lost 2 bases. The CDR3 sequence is CASSPRGQGQNYGYTF. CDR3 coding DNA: TGTGCCAGCTCACCACGAGGACAGGGACAAAACTATGGCTACACCTTC.

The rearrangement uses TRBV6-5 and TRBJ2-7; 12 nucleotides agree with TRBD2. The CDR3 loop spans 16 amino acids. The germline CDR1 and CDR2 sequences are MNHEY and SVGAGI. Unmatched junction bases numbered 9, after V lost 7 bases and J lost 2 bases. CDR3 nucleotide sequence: TGTGCCAGCAATCGACTAGCGGGAGTGCTAGCCTACGAGCAGTACTTC. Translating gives CASNRLAGVLAYEQYF.

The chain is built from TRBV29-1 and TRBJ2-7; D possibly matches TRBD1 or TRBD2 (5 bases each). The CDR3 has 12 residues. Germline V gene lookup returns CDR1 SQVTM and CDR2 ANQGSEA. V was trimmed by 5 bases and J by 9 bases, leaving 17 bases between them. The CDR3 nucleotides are TGCAGCGTTTTCGAGGGAGTAGGGGCGCAGTACTTC. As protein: CSVFEGVGAQYF.

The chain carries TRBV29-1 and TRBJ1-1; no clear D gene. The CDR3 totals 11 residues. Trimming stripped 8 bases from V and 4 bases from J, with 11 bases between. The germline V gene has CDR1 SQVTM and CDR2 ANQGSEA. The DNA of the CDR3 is TGCAGCATGGGTGATGGCACTGAAGCTTTCTTT. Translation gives CSMGDGTEAFF.

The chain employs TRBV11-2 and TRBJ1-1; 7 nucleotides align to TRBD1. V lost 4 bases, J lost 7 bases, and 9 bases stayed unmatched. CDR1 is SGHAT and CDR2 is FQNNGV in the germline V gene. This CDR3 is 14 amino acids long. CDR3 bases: TGTGCCAGCAGCTCCTGGACAGGTTTGGGTGAAGCTTTCTTT. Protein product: CASSSWTGLGEAFF.

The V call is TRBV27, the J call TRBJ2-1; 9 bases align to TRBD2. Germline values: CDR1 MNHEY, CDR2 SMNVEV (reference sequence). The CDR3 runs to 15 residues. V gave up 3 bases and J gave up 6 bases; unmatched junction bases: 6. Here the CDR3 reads CASSFLGLAGNEQFF. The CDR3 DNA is TGTGCCAGCAGTTTCCTGGGACTAGCTGGCAATGAGCAGTTCTTC.

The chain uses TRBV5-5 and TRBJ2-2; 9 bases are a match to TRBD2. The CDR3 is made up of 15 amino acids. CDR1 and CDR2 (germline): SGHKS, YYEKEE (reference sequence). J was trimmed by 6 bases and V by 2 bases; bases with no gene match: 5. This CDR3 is CASSFLAGFSGELFF. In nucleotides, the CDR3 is TGTGCCAGCAGCTTCCTAGCGGGGTTCTCCGGGGAGCTGTTTTTT.

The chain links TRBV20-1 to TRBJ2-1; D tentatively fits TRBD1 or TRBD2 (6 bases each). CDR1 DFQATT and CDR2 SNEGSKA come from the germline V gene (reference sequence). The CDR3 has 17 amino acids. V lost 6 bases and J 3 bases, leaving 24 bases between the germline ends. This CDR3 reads CSAPDSSGGGDYNEQFF. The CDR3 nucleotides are TGCAGTGCCCCTGACAGTTCCGGGGGCGGGGACTACAATGAGCAGTTCTTC.

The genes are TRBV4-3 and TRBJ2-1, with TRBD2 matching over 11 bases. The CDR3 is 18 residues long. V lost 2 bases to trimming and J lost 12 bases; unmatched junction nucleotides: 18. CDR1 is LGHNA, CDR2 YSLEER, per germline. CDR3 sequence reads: CASSQTPGTSGAPSGQFF. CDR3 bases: TGCGCCAGCAGCCAAACCCCTGGGACTAGCGGAGCACCTAGTGGGCAGTTCTTC.

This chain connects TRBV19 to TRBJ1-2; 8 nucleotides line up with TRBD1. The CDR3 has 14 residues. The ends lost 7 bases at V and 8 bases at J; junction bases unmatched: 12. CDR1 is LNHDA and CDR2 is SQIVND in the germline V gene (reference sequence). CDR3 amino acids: CASTTPTRGHGYTF. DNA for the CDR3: TGTGCCAGTACCACACCTACCAGGGGGCACGGCTACACCTTC.

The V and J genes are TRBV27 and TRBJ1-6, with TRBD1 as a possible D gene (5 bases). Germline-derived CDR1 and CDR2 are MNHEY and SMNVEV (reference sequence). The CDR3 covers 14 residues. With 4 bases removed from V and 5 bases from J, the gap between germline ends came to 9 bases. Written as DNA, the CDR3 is TGTGCCAGCAGTTATCGACAGAATAATTCACCCCTCCACTTT. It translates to CASSYRQNNSPLHF.

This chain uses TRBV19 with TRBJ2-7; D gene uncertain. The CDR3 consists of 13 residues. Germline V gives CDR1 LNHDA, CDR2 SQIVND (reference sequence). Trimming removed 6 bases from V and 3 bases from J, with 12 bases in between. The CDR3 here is CASSNIVGYEQYF. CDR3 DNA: TGTGCCAGTAGCAATATCGTGGGCTACGAGCAGTACTTC.

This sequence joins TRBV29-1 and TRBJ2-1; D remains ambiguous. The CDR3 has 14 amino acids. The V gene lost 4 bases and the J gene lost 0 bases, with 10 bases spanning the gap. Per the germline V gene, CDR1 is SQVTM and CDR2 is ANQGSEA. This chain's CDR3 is CSVVPRSSYNEQFF. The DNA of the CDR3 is TGCAGCGTTGTGCCCCGAAGCTCCTACAATGAGCAGTTCTTC.

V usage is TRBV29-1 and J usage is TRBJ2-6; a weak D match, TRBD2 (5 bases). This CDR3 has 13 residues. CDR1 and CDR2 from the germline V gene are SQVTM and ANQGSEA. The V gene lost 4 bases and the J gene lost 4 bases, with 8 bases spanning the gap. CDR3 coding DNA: TGCAGCGTTGTGGGAGACGGGGCCAACGTCCTGACTTTC. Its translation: CSVVGDGANVLTF.

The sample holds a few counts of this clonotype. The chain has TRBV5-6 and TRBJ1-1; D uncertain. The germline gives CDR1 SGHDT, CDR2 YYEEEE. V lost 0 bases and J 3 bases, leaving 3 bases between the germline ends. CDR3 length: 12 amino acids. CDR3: CASSLEYTEAFF. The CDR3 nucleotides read TGTGCCAGCAGCTTGGAGTACACTGAAGCTTTCTTT. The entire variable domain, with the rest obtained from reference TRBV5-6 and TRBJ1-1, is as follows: DAGVTQSPTHLIKTRGQQVTLRCSPKSGHDTVSWYQQALGQGPQFIFQYYEEEERQRGNFPDRFSGHQFPNYSSELNVNALLLGDSALYLCASSLEYTEAFFGQGTRLTVV.

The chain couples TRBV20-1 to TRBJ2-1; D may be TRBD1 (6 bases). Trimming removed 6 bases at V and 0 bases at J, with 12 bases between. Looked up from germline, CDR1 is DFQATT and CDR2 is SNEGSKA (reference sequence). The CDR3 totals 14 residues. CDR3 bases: TGCAGTGCGATACAGGGAAGCTCCTACAATGAGCAGTTCTTC. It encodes CSAIQGSSYNEQFF.

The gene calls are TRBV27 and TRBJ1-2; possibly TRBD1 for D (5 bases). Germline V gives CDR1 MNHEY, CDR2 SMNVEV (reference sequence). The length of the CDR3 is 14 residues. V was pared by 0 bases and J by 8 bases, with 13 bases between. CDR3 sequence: CASSLSGTSRGYTF. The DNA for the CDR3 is TGTGCCAGCAGTTTATCCGGGACCTCTAGGGGCTACACCTTC.

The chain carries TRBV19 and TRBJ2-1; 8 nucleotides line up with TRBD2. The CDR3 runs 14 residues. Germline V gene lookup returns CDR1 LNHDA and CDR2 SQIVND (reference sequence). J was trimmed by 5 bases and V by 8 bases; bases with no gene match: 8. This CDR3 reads CASSGGGAHNEQFF. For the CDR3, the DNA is TGTGCCAGTTCGGGAGGGGGAGCACACAATGAGCAGTTCTTC. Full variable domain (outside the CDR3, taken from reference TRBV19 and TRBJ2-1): DGGITQSPKYLFRKEGQNVTLSCEQNLNHDAMYWYRQDPGQGLRLIYYSQIVNDFQKGDIAEGYSVSREKKESFPLTVTSAQKNPTAFYLCASSGGGAHNEQFFGPGTRLTVL.

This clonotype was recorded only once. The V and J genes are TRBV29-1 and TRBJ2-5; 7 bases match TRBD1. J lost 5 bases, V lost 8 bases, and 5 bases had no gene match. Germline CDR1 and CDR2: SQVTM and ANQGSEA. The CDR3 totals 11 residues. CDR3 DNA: TGCAGCACCAGGGGACAGGAGACCCAGTACTTC. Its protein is CSTRGQETQYF.

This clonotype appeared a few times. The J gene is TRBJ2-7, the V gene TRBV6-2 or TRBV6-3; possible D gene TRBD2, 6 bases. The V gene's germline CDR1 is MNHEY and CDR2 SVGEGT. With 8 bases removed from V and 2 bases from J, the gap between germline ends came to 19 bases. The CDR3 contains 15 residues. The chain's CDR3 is CASRRRDATTYEQYV. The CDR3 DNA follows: TGTGCCAGCCGCAGGCGGGACGCCACGACCTACGAGCAGTACGTC.

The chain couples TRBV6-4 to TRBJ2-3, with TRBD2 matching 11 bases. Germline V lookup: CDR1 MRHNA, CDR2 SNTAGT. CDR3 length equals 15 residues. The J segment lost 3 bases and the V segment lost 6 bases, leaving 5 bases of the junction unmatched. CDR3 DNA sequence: TGTGCCAGCAGGGATACTAGCGGGAGTACAGATACGCAGTATTTT. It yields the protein CASRDTSGSTDTQYF.

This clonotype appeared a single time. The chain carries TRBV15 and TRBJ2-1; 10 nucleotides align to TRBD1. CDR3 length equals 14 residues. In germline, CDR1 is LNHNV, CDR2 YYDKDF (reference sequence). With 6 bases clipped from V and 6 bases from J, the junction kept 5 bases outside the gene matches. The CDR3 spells CATSRDRGFNEQFF. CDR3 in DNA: TGTGCCACCAGTAGGGACAGGGGATTCAATGAGCAGTTCTTC.

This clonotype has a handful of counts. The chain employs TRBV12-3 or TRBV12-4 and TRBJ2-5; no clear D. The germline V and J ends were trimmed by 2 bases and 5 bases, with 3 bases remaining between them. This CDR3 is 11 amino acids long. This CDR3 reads CASSLMETQYF. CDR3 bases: TGTGCCAGCAGTTTAATGGAGACCCAGTACTTC.